This TCR beta chain was sequenced in a study of human T cells and chemical hapten exposure. TCRdb recomputed calls from the RACE reads with MiXCR, one row per CDR3 protein. The table lists approximately 40,000 distinct CDR3 sequences, around 3% of them singletons. Described time point: patch test 2, 6 weeks after DPC sensitization. Described treatment: therapeutic diphenylcyclopropenone sensitization with weekly scalp DPC. In this sample, this clonotype turned up many times. Germline CDR1 and CDR2: WSHSY and SAAADI. This CDR3 contains 15 residues. Germline trimming cut 6 bases from V and 4 bases from J; bases unmatched to any gene: 9.

Sample: whole blood, taken in connection with sensitization to the hapten diphenylcyclopropenone (DPC). The chain combines TRBV10-2 with TRBJ2-3; the match to TRBD2 covers 8 bases. This sequence was found in a man between 40 and 49 years old with alopecia areata. Some clones in this sample may be carry-over from other donors' samples. In DNA form, the CDR3 reads TGCGCCAGCAGCGGCATAGCGGGAACGGCAGATACGCAGTATTTT. It yields the protein CASSGIAGTADTQYF.